The 5 T cell receptor beta chains below come from one sample, sequenced in a study of T-cell memory formation after mild COVID-19. TCRdb reprocessed the 5' RACE reads with MiXCR, giving one entry per CDR3 protein. The sample includes more than 150,000 distinct CDR3 sequences, about 20% seen only once; the top ten take more than 20%. The sequenced sample consisted of PBMCs or a T cell subset sorted from them (not recorded which). These receptors all come from an adult woman who had mild COVID-19 (a few samples of this study predate the infection). Cell type and time point are not known.

The chain links TRBV3-1 to TRBJ2-1; 8 nucleotides line up with TRBD2. The CDR3 covers 12 residues. V dropped 8 bases and J dropped 5; count of bases not matched to a gene: 2. From germline, CDR1 is LGHDT and CDR2 YNNKEL (reference sequence). CDR3 coding DNA: TGTGCCAGCCGGGGGGGACACAATGAGCAGTTCTTC. It is translated as CASRGGHNEQFF.

The V call is TRBV7-6, the J call TRBJ2-5; D might be TRBD1 (5 bases). Germline CDR1 and CDR2: SGHVS and FNYEAQ. The CDR3 length is 16 residues. The V and J ends lost 5 bases and 3 bases respectively, with 19 bases between them. The CDR3 nucleotides are TGTGCCAGCAGCCCCACTCTTCAGGACATAGAAGAGACCCAGTACTTC. Translating gives CASSPTLQDIEETQYF.

This clonotype is judged medium-sized. The rearrangement uses TRBV4-3 and TRBJ2-6; 8 bases align to TRBD2. CDR3 length: 17 amino acids. V lost 0 bases to trimming and J lost 0 bases; unmatched junction nucleotides: 1. Per the germline V gene, CDR1 is LGHNA and CDR2 is YSLEER. The CDR3 loop reads CASSQDGTSSGANVLTF. In DNA form, the CDR3 reads TGCGCCAGCAGCCAAGATGGGACTAGCTCTGGGGCCAACGTCCTGACTTTC.

This clonotype was counted only a few times. This rearrangement joins TRBV7-9 to TRBJ2-1; D gene uncertain. V lost 4 bases and J lost 0, with 10 bases in between. This CDR3 spans 15 amino acids. Per germline, CDR1 SEHNR and CDR2 FQNEAQ (reference sequence). The CDR3 DNA reads TGTGCCAGCAGCTCCCCCACGAGCTCCTACAATGAGCAGTTCTTC. It encodes CASSSPTSSYNEQFF.

This clonotype has a handful of counts. The CDR3: CASLPLKGGAGETQYF. CDR3 nucleotides: TGCGCCAGCTTACCTTTAAAAGGGGGGGCCGGGGAGACCCAGTACTTC. The rearrangement uses TRBV23-1 and TRBJ2-5; tentatively, D is TRBD2 (7 bases). TRBV23-1 is an ORF; its function is uncertain. The CDR3 has 16 residues. Trimming shortened V by 8 bases and J by 5 bases, and 24 bases separated the two germline ends.